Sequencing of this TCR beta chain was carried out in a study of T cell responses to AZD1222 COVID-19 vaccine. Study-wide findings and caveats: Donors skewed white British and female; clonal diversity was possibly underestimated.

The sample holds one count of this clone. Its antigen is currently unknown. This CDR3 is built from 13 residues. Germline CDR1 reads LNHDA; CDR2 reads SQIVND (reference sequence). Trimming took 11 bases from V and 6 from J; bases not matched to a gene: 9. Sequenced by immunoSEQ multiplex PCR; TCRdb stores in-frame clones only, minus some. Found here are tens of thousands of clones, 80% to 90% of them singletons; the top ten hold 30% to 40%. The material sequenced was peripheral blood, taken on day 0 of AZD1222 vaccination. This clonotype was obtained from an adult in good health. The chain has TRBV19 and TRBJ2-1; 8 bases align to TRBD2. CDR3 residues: CAGGSGSFNEQFF. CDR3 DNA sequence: TGTGCCGGCGGGAGCGGGAGTTTCAATGAGCAGTTCTTC.